These 5 T cell receptor beta chains were all obtained from the same sample, sequenced in a study of human T cells and chemical hapten exposure. Time point specified: pre-sensitization, week 0. Sample treatment: therapeutic diphenylcyclopropenone sensitization with weekly scalp DPC. TCRdb reprocessed the RACE reads via MiXCR and lists one record per CDR3 protein. The table has over 300,000 distinct CDR3 sequences, 4.5% to 6% seen once. Here the sequenced sample was whole blood, taken in connection with sensitization to the hapten diphenylcyclopropenone (DPC). The source is a woman between 50 and 59 years old with alopecia areata. Some clones in this sample may be carry-over from other donors' samples.

This clonotype showed up just a few times. This chain connects TRBV7-8 to TRBJ2-3; 7 bases fit TRBD2. The CDR3 totals 16 residues. Losses at the gene ends were 1 base for V and 1 base for J; bases not matched to a gene: 5. Per germline, CDR1 SGHVS and CDR2 FQNEAQ. The CDR3 sequence: CASSLGAGKGTDTQYF. The DNA for the CDR3 is TGTGCCAGCAGCTTAGGAGCGGGAAAAGGCACAGATACGCAGTATTTT.

A word on this clonotype: Given a much more abundant clone one base away, this may be a read error. The chain couples TRBV28 to TRBJ2-2; D unresolved. The V and J ends lost 5 bases and 0 bases respectively, with 10 bases between them. CDR1 and CDR2 (germline): MDHEN, SYDVKM. This CDR3 comprises 15 residues. The CDR3 sequence is CASSHRTANTGELFF. CDR3 DNA: TGTGCCAGCAGTCATCGGACGGCGAACACCGGGGAGCTGTTTTTT.

This clonotype has ten or more counts. The V gene is TRBV7-8, the J gene TRBJ2-5, with TRBD2 identical over 7 bases. Per the germline V gene, CDR1 is SGHVS and CDR2 is FQNEAQ. V lost 5 bases and J lost 2; bases outside the gene matches: 5. The length of the CDR3 is 14 residues. CDR3 sequence reads: CASSPGTIQETQYF. The CDR3 bases are TGTGCCAGCAGCCCCGGGACTATTCAAGAGACCCAGTACTTC.

The chain employs TRBV5-1 and TRBJ1-1; the match to TRBD1 covers 7 bases. This CDR3 contains 14 residues. The junction had 9 bases not matched to a gene; V was cut back by 5 bases and J by 5 bases. Germline-derived CDR1 and CDR2 are SGHRS and YFSETQ. The CDR3 DNA is TGCGCCAGCAGATCCACGACAGGGTATACTGAAGCTTTCTTT. Its translation is CASRSTTGYTEAFF.

The J gene is TRBJ1-1, the V gene TRBV20-1; possibly TRBD1 for D (5 bases). V lost 5 bases and J 5 bases, leaving 18 bases between the germline ends. This CDR3 is built from 14 residues. Germline lookup yields CDR1 DFQATT and CDR2 SNEGSKA (reference sequence). For the CDR3, the DNA is TGCAGTGCTTGGACCGGGACCCTATCTACTGAAGCTTTCTTT. Its translation is CSAWTGTLSTEAFF.